The 10 T cell receptor beta chains below come from one sample, sequenced in a study of regulatory T cells in long-lasting Graves disease. Both iRepertoire HTBI primers and Arm-PCR of CDR3 regions were used to build the TCR beta libraries. One entry per CDR3 protein results from TCRdb running MiXCR on the multiplex PCR reads. The sample holds hundreds of thousands of distinct CDR3 sequences, less than 20% seen once. Sample time point: newly diagnosed GD, antithyroid drugs for less than 3 months. The authors made the TCR library using RNA they extracted from PBMCs. The material sequenced was peripheral blood mononuclear cells (PBMCs), taken at new diagnosis, from a patient treated with antithyroid drugs. These receptors came from a female donor with Graves disease.

The V gene is TRBV7-3, the J gene TRBJ1-2; TRBD1 matches at 12 bases. Losses at the gene ends were 6 bases for V and 6 bases for J; bases not matched to a gene: 8. Germline CDR1 reads SGHTA; CDR2 reads FQGTGA. The CDR3 consists of 15 residues. CDR3 region: CASSPAGQGAHGYTF. In nucleotides, the CDR3 is TGTGCCAGCAGTCCGGCGGGACAGGGGGCACATGGCTACACCTTC. The entire variable domain, with the rest obtained from reference TRBV7-3 and TRBJ1-2, is as follows: GAGVSQTPSNKVTEKGKYVELRCDPISGHTALYWYRQSLGQGPEFLIYFQGTGAADDSGLPNDRFFAVRPEGSVSTLKIQRTERGDSAVYLCASSPAGQGAHGYTFGSGTRLTVV.

This clonotype was observed a handful of times. The chain couples TRBV3-1 to TRBJ2-1; 7 nucleotides agree with TRBD1. The CDR3 sequence is 15 residues long. Germline V gives CDR1 LGHDT, CDR2 YNNKEL (reference sequence). Trimming cost V 4 bases and J 4 bases; bases outside gene matches: 7. The CDR3 is CASSRDSGVYNEQFF. The DNA of the CDR3 is TGTGCCAGCAGCCGGGACAGTGGGGTGTACAATGAGCAGTTCTTC.

This clonotype was recorded many times. This chain uses TRBV24-1 with TRBJ2-2; tentatively, D is TRBD1 (5 bases). The CDR3 consists of 15 residues. V shed 5 bases and J shed 2 bases, with 11 bases lying between them. Germline CDR1 KGHDR, CDR2 SFDVKD. Here the CDR3 reads CATSVLDSNTGELFF. The CDR3 nucleotides are TGTGCCACCAGTGTTTTAGACAGTAACACCGGGGAGCTGTTTTTT.

The chain has TRBV19 and TRBJ1-5; maybe TRBD1 (5 bases). The ends were cut back, 5 bases at V and 5 bases at J, with 22 bases in the middle. The CDR3 has 17 residues. In germline, CDR1 is LNHDA, CDR2 SQIVND (reference sequence). CDR3 sequence reads: CASSSYRSGLVDQPQHF. The CDR3, as DNA: TGTGCCAGTAGTTCCTACAGGAGCGGACTGGTCGATCAGCCCCAGCATTTT.

The genes are TRBV2 and TRBJ2-5; D gene unclear. V was trimmed by 6 bases and J by 5 bases, leaving 16 bases between them. The CDR3 has 14 residues. Germline CDR1 SNHLY, CDR2 FYNNEI. The CDR3 DNA reads TGTGCCAGCAGATCTCCCGGGCTAGAGGAGACCCAGTACTTC. The encoded protein is CASRSPGLEETQYF.

This clonotype was seen at least ten times. The chain uses TRBV4-1 and TRBJ1-1; the D is unclear. The CDR3 is made up of 14 amino acids. Germline CDR1 MGHRA, CDR2 YSYEKL. V dropped 1 base and J dropped 1 base, with 7 bases sitting between them. The CDR3 sequence: CASSQVQGNTEAFF. For the CDR3, the DNA is TGCGCCAGCAGCCAAGTGCAAGGGAACACTGAAGCTTTCTTT.

This clonotype was recorded many times. The rearrangement links TRBV12-3 or TRBV12-4 to TRBJ2-5, with a tentative D call TRBD2 (6 bases). Trimming pared 4 bases from V and 4 bases from J, leaving 19 bases between. The CDR3 covers 16 residues. Written as DNA, the CDR3 is TGTGCCAGCAGTTCGGGTGGACACCTGGGAGGAGAGACCCAGTACTTC. Translated: CASSSGGHLGGETQYF.

This clonotype was seen many times. This chain links TRBV5-6 with TRBJ1-5; D may be TRBD1 (6 bases). V dropped 1 base and J dropped 4 bases, with 15 bases sitting between them. Germline V gene lookup returns CDR1 SGHDT and CDR2 YYEEEE. The CDR3 covers 16 residues. This CDR3 is CASSLLGGAGNQPQHF. The CDR3 DNA reads TGTGCCAGCAGCTTGCTTGGGGGCGCGGGTAATCAGCCCCAGCATTTT.

This clonotype occurred many times. This chain links TRBV7-3 with TRBJ2-2; 8 nucleotides align to TRBD1. J lost 3 bases, V lost 1 base, and 7 bases had no gene match. The length of the CDR3 is 17 residues. Germline V CDR1 and CDR2: SGHTA, FQGTGA. CDR3 coding DNA: TGTGCCAGCAGCTTAAGGATGGGACAGGAATACACCGGGGAGCTGTTTTTT. Protein product: CASSLRMGQEYTGELFF.

This clonotype was counted many times. The rearrangement joins TRBV10-3 to TRBJ1-6; D not certain. V dropped 2 bases and J dropped 5 bases, with 7 bases sitting between them. This CDR3 comprises 14 residues. Per germline, CDR1 ENHRY and CDR2 SYGVKD. This chain's CDR3 is CAISEGQNNSPLHF. In DNA, the CDR3 is TGTGCCATCAGTGAGGGGCAGAATAATTCACCCCTCCACTTT.